These T cell receptor beta chains were read from a single sample in a study of shared clonotypes between healthy human individuals. TCRdb's table, derived via immunoSEQ multiplex PCR, lists solely in-frame clones and lacks some. The sample lists roughly 480,000 clones, around three quarters seen once, with roughly 12% in the top ten. The sample taken for sequencing was PBMCs. All receptors derive from a woman aged 40 to 50 in good health. Some clones in this sample may be carry-over from other donors' samples. Each CDR3 is given with its conserved first and last residue. Each record gives: V gene, clone size, J gene, D gene, CDR3 protein, CDR3 DNA. The D gene is left open where the match is weak. Rows may omit the clone size; those that give it use once, few, many or a size class.

TRBV6-5	once	TRBJ2-7	NA	CASSSQYEQYF	TGTGCCAGCAGTTCACAGTACGAGCAGTACTTC
TRBV5-8	NA	TRBJ1-5	NA	CASSTGEYSNQPQHF	TGTGCCAGCAGTACCGGGGAATATAGCAATCAGCCCCAGCATTTT
TRBV27	once	TRBJ2-7	NA	CASSQWGSYEQYF	TGTGCCAGCAGCCAGTGGGGCTCCTACGAGCAGTACTTC
TRBV4-1	NA	TRBJ2-3	NA	CASSQGGDTQYF	TGCGCCAGCAGCCAAGGAGGGGATACGCAGTATTTT
TRBV27	NA	TRBJ2-7	TRBD1	CASSPFGQGGYEQYF	TGTGCCAGCAGTCCATTTGGACAGGGAGGTTACGAGCAGTACTTC
TRBV6-6	once	TRBJ2-3	NA	CASNRLETDTQYF	TGTGCCAGCAACCGATTGGAGACAGATACGCAGTATTTT
TRBV11-3	once	TRBJ2-6	NA	CASSLGGGANVLTF	TGTGCCAGCAGCTTAGGGGGTGGGGCCAACGTCCTGACTTTC
TRBV18	NA	TRBJ2-1	TRBD2	CASSPRLAGTYNEQFF	TGTGCCAGCTCACCTCGACTAGCGGGAACTTACAATGAGCAGTTCTTC
TRBV5-1	NA	TRBJ2-3	NA	CASSLLSLSSSDTQYF	TGCGCCAGCAGCTTGCTTAGCCTATCCTCCTCAGATACGCAGTATTTT
TRBV27	many	TRBJ2-1	TRBD2	CASSLLAAGGPHEQFF	TGTGCCAGCAGCCTATTAGCAGCGGGAGGGCCGCATGAGCAGTTCTTC
TRBV27	NA	TRBJ2-7	NA	CASSAKPPSVAEQYF	TGTGCCAGCAGTGCAAAACCGCCTTCGGTAGCCGAGCAGTACTTC
TRBV11-2	NA	TRBJ2-7	NA	CASSLEQGRYEQYF	TGTGCCAGCAGCTTAGAACAGGGTCGCTACGAGCAGTACTTC
TRBV10-3	NA	TRBJ2-7	TRBD1	CAISESRTGVHEQYF	TGTGCCATCAGTGAGTCACGGACAGGGGTCCACGAGCAGTACTTC
TRBV6-4	NA	TRBJ2-2	TRBD2	CASSDGRATGELFF	TGTGCCAGCAGTGACGGGAGGGCCACCGGGGAGCTGTTTTTT
TRBV7-2	few	TRBJ1-5	TRBD1	CASSLAPGGRQPQHF	TGTGCCAGCAGCTTAGCGCCAGGGGGCAGACAGCCCCAGCATTTT
TRBV5-1	NA	TRBJ2-7	NA	CASSLAGDPYEQYF	TGCGCCAGCAGCTTGGCGGGAGATCCCTACGAGCAGTACTTC
TRBV14	NA	TRBJ2-7	TRBD1	CASSLGTGISYEQYF	TGTGCCAGCAGCCTCGGGACAGGGATTTCCTACGAGCAGTACTTC
TRBV30	NA	TRBJ2-7	NA	CAWSVGAGLSYEQYF	TGTGCCTGGAGTGTAGGGGCAGGCCTTTCCTACGAGCAGTACTTC
TRBV27	NA	TRBJ2-1	TRBD2	CASSTGTSGSHEQFF	TGTGCCAGCAGTACCGGGACTAGCGGGAGCCATGAGCAGTTCTTC
TRBV19	NA	TRBJ1-1	NA	CASSMDSLGTEAFF	TGTGCCAGTAGTATGGACAGCCTGGGTACTGAAGCTTTCTTT
TRBV18	NA	TRBJ2-7	NA	CASSSTGGTVGAYEQYF	TGTGCCAGCTCGTCGACGGGGGGGACAGTCGGGGCCTACGAGCAGTACTTC
TRBV4-2	NA	TRBJ1-2	NA	CASSQGTDRGGYTF	TGTGCCAGCAGCCAAGGGACAGATCGGGGTGGCTACACCTTC
TRBV28	NA	TRBJ2-1	NA	CASSSGGNNEQFF	TGTGCCAGCAGTTCCGGCGGGAACAATGAGCAGTTCTTC
TRBV14	NA	TRBJ1-1	NA	CASSTREMATEAFF	TGTGCCAGCAGCACCAGGGAGATGGCAACTGAAGCTTTCTTT
TRBV5-1	NA	TRBJ2-5	NA	CASSLALGETQYF	TGCGCCAGCAGCTTGGCTCTGGGAGAGACCCAGTACTTC
TRBV30	NA	TRBJ2-4	NA	CAWGAENIQYF	TGTGCCTGGGGCGCGGAAAACATTCAGTACTTC
TRBV19	NA	TRBJ2-7	TRBD2	CASSPRGAGGEQYF	TGTGCCAGTAGTCCTCGGGGAGCGGGGGGGGAGCAGTACTTC
TRBV7-2	NA	TRBJ2-3	TRBD2	CASSLGWAGGTDTQYF	TGTGCCAGCAGCTTAGGGTGGGCGGGGGGCACAGATACGCAGTATTTT
TRBV11-2	NA	TRBJ2-1	NA	CASSSFRDALKISLNEQFF	TGTGCCAGCAGCTCATTCCGGGACGCTCTTAAAATTAGCCTCAATGAGCAGTTCTTC
TRBV9	few	TRBJ2-2	NA	CASSVATVLAGELFF	TGTGCCAGCAGCGTAGCTACGGTTTTAGCCGGGGAGCTGTTTTTT
TRBV5-1	NA	TRBJ2-5	TRBD1	CASSSSDRGYQETQYF	TGCGCCAGCAGCTCCTCGGACAGGGGGTACCAAGAGACCCAGTACTTC
TRBV19	NA	TRBJ2-1	NA	CASSGGTSRNNEQFF	TGTGCCAGTAGCGGAGGCACTAGCAGAAACAATGAGCAGTTCTTC
TRBV4-1	NA	TRBJ2-2	NA	CASSHGPGVRDTGELFF	TGCGCCAGCAGCCATGGGCCCGGGGTCCGGGACACCGGGGAGCTGTTTTTT
TRBV18	NA	TRBJ2-7	TRBD2	CASSPLTSGRAVEQYF	TGTGCCAGCTCACCTCTGACTAGCGGGAGGGCCGTTGAGCAGTACTTC
TRBV18	few	TRBJ2-2	NA	CASSPPGETNTGELFF	TGTGCCAGCTCACCACCTGGGGAGACGAACACCGGGGAGCTGTTTTTT
TRBV5-1	many	TRBJ2-1	NA	CASSPGNSYNEQFF	TGCGCCAGCAGCCCAGGTAACTCCTACAATGAGCAGTTCTTC
TRBV27	NA	TRBJ2-7	NA	CASSFLRGPHEQYF	TGTGCCAGCAGTTTTTTGCGGGGTCCTCACGAGCAGTACTTC
TRBV5-1	NA	TRBJ2-7	NA	CASSLGQGLYEQYF	TGCGCCAGCAGCTTAGGTCAGGGCCTGTACGAGCAGTACTTC